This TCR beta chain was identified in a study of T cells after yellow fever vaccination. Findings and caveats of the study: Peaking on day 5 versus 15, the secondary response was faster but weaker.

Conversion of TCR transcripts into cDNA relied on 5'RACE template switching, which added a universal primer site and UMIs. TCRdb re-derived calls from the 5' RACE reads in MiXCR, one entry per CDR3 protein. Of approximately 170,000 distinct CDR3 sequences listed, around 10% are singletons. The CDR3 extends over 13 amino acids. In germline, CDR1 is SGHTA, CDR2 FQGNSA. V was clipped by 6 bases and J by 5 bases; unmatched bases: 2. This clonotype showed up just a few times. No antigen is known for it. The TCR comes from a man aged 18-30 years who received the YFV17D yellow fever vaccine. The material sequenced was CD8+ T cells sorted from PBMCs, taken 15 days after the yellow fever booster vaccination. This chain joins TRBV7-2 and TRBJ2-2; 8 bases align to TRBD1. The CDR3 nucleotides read TGTGCCAGCAGGTACAGGGGGACCGGGGAGCTGTTTTTT. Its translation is CASRYRGTGELFF.